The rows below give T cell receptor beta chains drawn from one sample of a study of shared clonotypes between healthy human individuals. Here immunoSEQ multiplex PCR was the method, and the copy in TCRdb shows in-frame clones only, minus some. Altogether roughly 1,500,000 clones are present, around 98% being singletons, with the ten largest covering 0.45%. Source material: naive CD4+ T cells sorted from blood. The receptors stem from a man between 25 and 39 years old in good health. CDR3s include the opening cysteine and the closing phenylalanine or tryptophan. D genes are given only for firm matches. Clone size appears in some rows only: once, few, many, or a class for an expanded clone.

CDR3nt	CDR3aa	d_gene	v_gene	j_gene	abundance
TGTGCCAGCAGCTTGGGGGGCAGGGCTCGGGAGACCCAGTACTTC	CASSLGGRARETQYF	-	TRBV5-4	TRBJ2-5	-
TGTGCCAGCAGTTCGACAGGGGAGGCCACCTACGAGCAGTACTTC	CASSSTGEATYEQYF	TRBD1	TRBV28	TRBJ2-7	-
TGTGCCAGCAGCTCAGGGGGCATTCAGCCCCAGCATTTT	CASSSGGIQPQHF	TRBD1	TRBV5-8	TRBJ1-5	-
TGCGCCAGCAGCCCACGAGGGACCCTCGATCCCTACGAGCAGTACTTC	CASSPRGTLDPYEQYF	-	TRBV4-1	TRBJ2-7	-
TGCAGCGTTGGTTTAGCGGCAGATACGCAGTATTTT	CSVGLAADTQYF	-	TRBV29-1	TRBJ2-3	-
TGTGCCTGGAGTACGGGACTAGCGAGCGAGCAGTTCTTC	CAWSTGLASEQFF	TRBD2	TRBV30	TRBJ2-1	-
TGTGCCAGTAGTAACTTCGGGAGGGCCGGTCAAGAAGAGACCCAGTACTTC	CASSNFGRAGQEETQYF	TRBD2	TRBV19	TRBJ2-5	-
TGTGCCAGCTCACCGGGGGGAATCTATGGCTACACCTTC	CASSPGGIYGYTF	-	TRBV18	TRBJ1-2	-
TGTGCCAGCAGCGAACTCGGACTAGCGGGACACTACGAGCAGTACTTC	CASSELGLAGHYEQYF	TRBD2	TRBV13	TRBJ2-7	once
TGTGCCAGCAGCGTGACCGGGACAGGGGTTTTGAAGACCCAGTACTTC	CASSVTGTGVLKTQYF	TRBD1	TRBV5-4	TRBJ2-5	once
TGTGCCAGCAGCCGGGACTACACAGATACGCAGTATTTT	CASSRDYTDTQYF	TRBD2	TRBV6-4	TRBJ2-3	-
TGTGCCAGCAGTGAATCTAGAAACCTACGGGGGGAATACAATGAGCAGTTCTTC	CASSESRNLRGEYNEQFF	TRBD2	TRBV25-1	TRBJ2-1	-
TGTGCCAGCAGTGGACTAGCGGGAGGGGTCATTGGTGCAGATACGCAGTATTTT	CASSGLAGGVIGADTQYF	TRBD2	TRBV25-1	TRBJ2-3	-
TGCGCCAGCAGCGCGGGACTAGCGGTACAAGAGACCCAGTACTTC	CASSAGLAVQETQYF	TRBD2	TRBV5-1	TRBJ2-5	-
TGTGCCAGCAGCTTGGGACAGGCGGCCGATACGCAGTATTTT	CASSLGQAADTQYF	TRBD1	TRBV11-3	TRBJ2-3	-
TGTGCCAGCAGTCTAGGGGGAGGCTCTGGGGCCAACGTCCTGACTTTC	CASSLGGGSGANVLTF	-	TRBV28	TRBJ2-6	-
TGTGCCAGCAGTTACAGGGGGCAAGAGACCCAGTACTTC	CASSYRGQETQYF	-	TRBV6-5	TRBJ2-5	once
TGTGCCAGCAGTTACGTTGAGGGGGACACTGAAGCTTTCTTT	CASSYVEGDTEAFF	-	TRBV6-5	TRBJ1-1	-
TGCAGCGTCGTTGCTCTGGCAGGAGGTACGTCTTACAATGAGCAGTTCTTC	CSVVALAGGTSYNEQFF	-	TRBV29-1	TRBJ2-1	-
TGTGCCAGCAGTCAGACCGGGACACGAACTCCCTACGAGCAGTACTTC	CASSQTGTRTPYEQYF	-	TRBV6-6	TRBJ2-7	-
TGTGCCAGCAGCGCCCGGGCCTCGGGTACTGAAGCTTTCTTT	CASSARASGTEAFF	-	TRBV7-6	TRBJ1-1	-
TGCGCCAGCAGCTTGGGCCAGGGGCGGGATACGCAGTATTTT	CASSLGQGRDTQYF	-	TRBV5-1	TRBJ2-3	-
TGTGCCAGCAGTGAATATAGGGTGTTTAATGAAAAACTGTTTTTT	CASSEYRVFNEKLFF	-	TRBV2	TRBJ1-4	-
TGCAGCGTTGTAGGACGGGGGAGGGTTGATCAGTTCTTC	CSVVGRGRVDQFF	TRBD2	TRBV29-1	TRBJ2-1	-
TGTGCCAGTGTCGAGGGGCGGACAGATACGCAGTATTTT	CASVEGRTDTQYF	-	TRBV2	TRBJ2-3	-
TGCGCCAGCAGCGTATGGTTGAGGGAAGGCTACACCTTC	CASSVWLREGYTF	-	TRBV5-1	TRBJ1-2	-
TGTGCCAGCAGCGACCGGGACAGAATACCCATCACCGGGGAGCTGTTTTTT	CASSDRDRIPITGELFF	TRBD1	TRBV9	TRBJ2-2	-
TGTGCCAGCAGCCTGGGGCGGGAGAGTACAGATACGCAGTATTTT	CASSLGRESTDTQYF	TRBD2	TRBV11-3	TRBJ2-3	-